A single sample gave rise to the 21 T cell receptor beta chains below, sequenced in a study of T cell responses to AZD1222 COVID-19 vaccine. Clones were sequenced by immunoSEQ multiplex PCR, and TCRdb holds only the in-frame ones, with some missing. Here the sample spans approximately 100,000 clones, 75% to 95% being singletons. The sample was peripheral blood, taken on day 0 of AZD1222 vaccination. All receptors come from an adult in good health.

The chain uses TRBV6-5 and TRBJ1-2; D not resolved. Per the germline V gene, CDR1 is MNHEY and CDR2 is SVGAGI. V was clipped by 7 bases and J by 2 bases, with 17 bases between them. CDR3 length: 15 amino acids. The CDR3 DNA reads as TGTGCCAGCATGTCCCGGGATCGAATCAACTATGGCTACACCTTC. Translated, it gives CASMSRDRINYGYTF.

The CDR3, as DNA: TGTGCCAGCAGCACGGACAGGGGTGACATTCAGTACTTC. Its protein is CASSTDRGDIQYF. The chain has TRBV12-3 or TRBV12-4 and TRBJ2-4; 9 nucleotides match TRBD1. The CDR3 is 13 residues long. J was trimmed by 8 bases and V by 6 bases; bases with no gene match: 5.

V and J are TRBV6-5 and TRBJ1-1; 11 bases are shared with TRBD1. Trimming cost V 2 bases and J 1 base; bases outside gene matches: 0. Germline V lookup: CDR1 MNHEY, CDR2 SVGAGI. The CDR3 extends over 15 amino acids. In DNA form, the CDR3 reads TGTGCCAGCAGTTACGGGACAGGGGGGAACACTGAAGCTTTCTTT. This encodes CASSYGTGGNTEAFF.

The chain combines TRBV6-5 with TRBJ1-2; possible D gene TRBD1, 6 bases. V was trimmed by 5 bases and J by 4 bases, leaving 14 bases between them. The germline gives CDR1 MNHEY, CDR2 SVGAGI. The CDR3 totals 14 residues. For the CDR3, the DNA is TGTGCCAGCAGTCAAACGGGACAAGCCTATGGCTACACCTTC. Translated: CASSQTGQAYGYTF.

This chain connects TRBV28 to TRBJ1-3; D is uncertain. The CDR3 totals 14 residues. In germline, CDR1 is MDHEN, CDR2 SYDVKM. The V end was cut by 1 base, the J end by 2 bases, with 6 bases between. The CDR3 DNA reads TGTGCCAGCAGTTTATCGGGTACTGGAAACACCATATATTTT. Protein sequence: CASSLSGTGNTIYF.

The V call is TRBV28, the J call TRBJ1-6; 8 nucleotides align to TRBD1. The trim removed 5 bases at V and 4 bases at J, leaving 13 bases unmatched. The V gene's germline CDR1 is MDHEN and CDR2 SYDVKM. CDR3 length: 18 residues. CDR3 nucleotides: TGTGCCAGCAGTCTTCGCTCCAGGGGGCGCGTTTATAATTCACCCCTCCACTTT. Protein product: CASSLRSRGRVYNSPLHF. The variable domain in full, completed from reference TRBV28 and TRBJ1-6, reads DVKVTQSSRYLVKRTGEKVFLECVQDMDHENMFWYRQDPGLGLRLIYFSYDVKMKEKGDIPEGYSVSREKKERFSLILESASTNQTSMYLCASSLRSRGRVYNSPLHFGNGTRLTVT.

This chain links TRBV9 with TRBJ2-2; 10 bases line up with TRBD1. Germline values: CDR1 SGDLS, CDR2 YYNGEE. With V trimmed by 4 bases and J by 6 bases, 12 bases remained unmatched. This CDR3 region has 17 residues. In DNA form, the CDR3 reads TGTGCCAGCAGCAGGCACGGGGACAGGGGTGCTTCCGGGGAGCTGTTTTTT. This gives the protein CASSRHGDRGASGELFF.

The chain couples TRBV11-2 to TRBJ2-7; D is undetermined. The CDR3 contains 13 residues. The V gene's germline CDR1 is SGHAT and CDR2 FQNNGV. Between the trimmed V and J ends, which lost 6 bases and 5 bases, there was a span of 14 bases. Here the CDR3 reads CASSLQTWDEQYF. The CDR3 DNA reads TGTGCCAGCAGTTTACAGACCTGGGACGAGCAGTACTTC.

The gene calls are TRBV13 and TRBJ1-5; D is unclear. Germline V gene sequence: CDR1 PRHDT, CDR2 FYEKMQ (reference sequence). The ends were cut back, 0 bases at V and 0 bases at J, with 12 bases in the middle. This CDR3 contains 17 residues. CDR3: CASSLGARENSNQPQHF. DNA for the CDR3: TGTGCCAGCAGCTTAGGGGCGCGGGAGAATAGCAATCAGCCCCAGCATTTT.

This clone is labeled as medium-sized. The rearrangement uses TRBV10-3 and TRBJ1-3; tentatively, D is TRBD1 (6 bases). CDR3 length: 19 amino acids. Germline V lookup: CDR1 ENHRY, CDR2 SYGVKD. V was shortened by 6 bases and J by 0 bases, with 24 bases between the two germline ends. The CDR3 reads CAISEPYLRTENSGNTIYF. Here the CDR3 DNA reads TGTGCCATCAGCGAGCCCTACCTTAGGACAGAAAACTCTGGAAACACCATATATTTT.

V gene TRBV6-5 combines with J gene TRBJ2-7; D gene unclear. Germline V gene sequence: CDR1 MNHEY, CDR2 SVGAGI. The CDR3 is made up of 14 amino acids. The germline V and J ends were trimmed by 1 base and 2 bases, with 9 bases remaining between them. The CDR3 reads CASSYLGQAYEQYF. The CDR3 DNA reads as TGTGCCAGCAGTTACTTGGGCCAAGCCTACGAGCAGTACTTC.

The CDR3 loop reads CATSDLQGGADTQYF. The CDR3 DNA follows: TGTGCCACCAGTGATTTGCAAGGGGGGGCAGATACGCAGTATTTT. This chain uses TRBV24-1 with TRBJ2-3, with D maybe TRBD2 (7 bases). V lost 0 bases and J 4 bases, leaving 10 bases between the germline ends. Germline assignment: CDR1 KGHDR and CDR2 SFDVKD. This CDR3 contains 15 residues.

CDR3 in DNA: TGTGCCATCAGTGAGTCGGGGGACAGGCAGTACTTC. Translating gives CAISESGDRQYF. The chain joins TRBV10-3 to TRBJ2-7; 7 bases match TRBD1. CDR3 length: 12 residues. V trimming: 0 bases; J trimming: 9 bases; junction bases outside the gene matches: 2. Germline loops: CDR1 ENHRY, CDR2 SYGVKD.

V is TRBV12-5 and J is TRBJ2-2; no clear D gene. The length of the CDR3 is 12 residues. V gave up 1 base and J gave up 7 bases, with 4 bases separating them. The germline gives CDR1 LGHNT, CDR2 FRNRAP. CDR3 region: CASGLDYGELFF. CDR3 nucleotide sequence: TGTGCTAGTGGTTTGGACTACGGGGAGCTGTTTTTT.

The chain joins TRBV10-2 to TRBJ1-2; D remains unclear. Trimming stripped 9 bases from V and 3 bases from J, with 17 bases between. The CDR3 spans 14 residues. The germline V gene encodes CDR1 WSHSY and CDR2 SAAADI. In DNA, the CDR3 is TGCGCCAGTATCCCTGGGGTTGGGGACTATGGCTACACCTTC. This codes for CASIPGVGDYGYTF.

This chain joins TRBV5-4 and TRBJ2-3; no firm D call. The CDR3 spans 13 residues. V lost 2 bases, J lost 0 bases, and 4 bases lay in between. CDR1 is SGHNT and CDR2 is YYREEE in the germline V gene (reference sequence). DNA for the CDR3: TGTGCCAGCAGCTTTCAGAGCACAGATACGCAGTATTTT. It codes for CASSFQSTDTQYF.

The rearrangement links TRBV28 to TRBJ1-4, with a tentative D call TRBD1 (5 bases). CDR3 size: 17 residues. V shed 6 bases and J shed 2 bases, with 19 bases lying between them. CDR1 is MDHEN and CDR2 is SYDVKM in the germline V gene. Here the CDR3 DNA reads TGTGCCAGCAGCTCCCGTTTCGTGGGGCCCACTAATGAAAAACTGTTTTTT. It codes for CASSSRFVGPTNEKLFF.

A word on this clone: Other DNA sequences in the sample encode the same CDR3. The chain employs TRBV5-1 and TRBJ1-6, with D unresolved. Germline lookup yields CDR1 SGHRS and CDR2 YFSETQ. Trimming removed 2 bases from V and 7 bases from J, with 13 bases in between. The length of the CDR3 is 15 residues. CDR3: CASSLVPGQNSPLHF. As DNA, the CDR3 is TGCGCCAGCAGCTTAGTCCCCGGGCAGAATTCACCCCTCCACTTT.

The V call is TRBV18, the J call TRBJ1-2, with no clear D. Trimming removed 1 base from V and 6 bases from J, with 12 bases in between. The CDR3 is 14 amino acids. CDR1 is KGHSH, CDR2 LQKENI, per germline. As DNA, the CDR3 is TGTGCCAGCTCACCACTTGAGGCAGGCAATGGCTACACCTTC. This gives the protein CASSPLEAGNGYTF.

The chain has TRBV10-3 and TRBJ1-2; D perhaps matches TRBD1 (5 bases). Trimming stripped 0 bases from V and 7 bases from J, with 15 bases between. The CDR3 contains 15 residues. Per germline, CDR1 ENHRY and CDR2 SYGVKD. CDR3 in amino acids: CAISESRQGNGGYTF. The CDR3 nucleotides are TGTGCCATCAGTGAGTCGAGGCAGGGCAACGGTGGCTACACCTTC.

This clone showed up just once. The chain combines TRBV6-5 with TRBJ1-2; no clear D gene. The germline V gene has CDR1 MNHEY and CDR2 SVGAGI. This CDR3 spans 13 amino acids. Trimming removed 5 bases at V and 8 bases at J, with 15 bases between. CDR3 DNA sequence: TGTGCCAGCAGTCCCCCAGATCAGAGGGGCTACACCTTC. It yields the protein CASSPPDQRGYTF.